The clone carrying this T cell receptor (beta chain) was picked up many times. Its antigen is not known. Time point described: persistent/refractory GD, antithyroid drugs over 5 years with positive TRAb. Extracted RNA from PBMCs served as the source of the TCR library. Blood from the periphery, nine milliliters in all, was drawn into EDTA tubes. TCR beta libraries were built with iRepertoire HTBI primers and Arm-PCR of CDR3 regions. Using its own MiXCR run on the multiplex PCR reads, TCRdb lists one record per CDR3 protein. The sample has about 470,000 distinct CDR3 sequences, around 21% seen once. The sample belongs to a study of regulatory T cells in long-lasting Graves disease. Study results and caveats: Newly diagnosed Graves' patients had higher TCR diversity than persistent ones.

This CDR3 is 14 amino acids long. The ends were cut back, 5 bases at V and 8 bases at J, with 18 bases in the middle. CDR1 is MNHNS, CDR2 SASEGT, per germline. This TCR was sampled from a female donor with Graves disease. The chain carries TRBV6-1 and TRBJ1-2; a possible D gene is TRBD1 (6 bases). Sequenced material: peripheral blood mononuclear cells (PBMCs), taken when the disease was refractory, from a patient treated with antithyroid drugs. CDR3 nucleotides: TGTGCCAGCAGTATCGACCAGGGGAGGGGAGGCTACACCTTC. Its protein product is CASSIDQGRGGYTF.